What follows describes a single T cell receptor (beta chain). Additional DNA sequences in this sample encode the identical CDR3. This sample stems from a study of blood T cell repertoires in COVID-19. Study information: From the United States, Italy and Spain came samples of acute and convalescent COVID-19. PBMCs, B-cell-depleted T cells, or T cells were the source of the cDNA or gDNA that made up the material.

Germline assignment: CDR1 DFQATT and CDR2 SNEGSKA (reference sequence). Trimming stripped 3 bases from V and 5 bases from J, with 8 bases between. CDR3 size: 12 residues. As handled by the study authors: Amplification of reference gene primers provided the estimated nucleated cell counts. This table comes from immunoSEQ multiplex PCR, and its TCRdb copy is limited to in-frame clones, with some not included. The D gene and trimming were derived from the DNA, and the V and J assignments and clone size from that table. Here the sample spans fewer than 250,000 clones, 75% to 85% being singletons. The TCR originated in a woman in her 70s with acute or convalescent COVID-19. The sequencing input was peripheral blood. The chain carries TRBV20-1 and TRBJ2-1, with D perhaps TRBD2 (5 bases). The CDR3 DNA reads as TGCAGTGCTAGTCGGGGTGACAATGAGCAGTTCTTC. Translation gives CSASRGDNEQFF.